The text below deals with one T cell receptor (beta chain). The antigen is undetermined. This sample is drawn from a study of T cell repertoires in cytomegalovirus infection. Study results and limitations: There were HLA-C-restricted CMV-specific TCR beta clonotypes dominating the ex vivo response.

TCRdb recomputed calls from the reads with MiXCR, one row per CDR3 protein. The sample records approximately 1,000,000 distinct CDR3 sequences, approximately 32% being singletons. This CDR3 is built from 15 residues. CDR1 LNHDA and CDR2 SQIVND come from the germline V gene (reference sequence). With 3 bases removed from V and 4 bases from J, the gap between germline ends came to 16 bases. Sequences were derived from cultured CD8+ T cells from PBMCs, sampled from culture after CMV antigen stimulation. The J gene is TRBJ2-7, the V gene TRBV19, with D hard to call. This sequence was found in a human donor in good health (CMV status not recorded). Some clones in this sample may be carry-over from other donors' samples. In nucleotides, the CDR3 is TGTGCCAGTAGTATTAGTTGGGGAACCGGGTACGAGCAGTACGTC. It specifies CASSISWGTGYEQYV.